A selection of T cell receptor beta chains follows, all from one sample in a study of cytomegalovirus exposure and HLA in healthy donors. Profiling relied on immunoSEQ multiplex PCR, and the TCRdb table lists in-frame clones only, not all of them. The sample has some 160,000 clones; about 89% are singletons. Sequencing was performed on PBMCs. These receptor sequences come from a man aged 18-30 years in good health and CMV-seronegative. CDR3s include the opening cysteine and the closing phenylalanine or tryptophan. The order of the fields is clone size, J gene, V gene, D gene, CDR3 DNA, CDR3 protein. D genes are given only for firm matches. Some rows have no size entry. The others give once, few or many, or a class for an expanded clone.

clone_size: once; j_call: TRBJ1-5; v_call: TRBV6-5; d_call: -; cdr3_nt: TGTGCCAGCAGTTACCGCCGGGGGGCCCCAGAACCCCAGCATTTT; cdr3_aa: CASSYRRGAPEPQHF
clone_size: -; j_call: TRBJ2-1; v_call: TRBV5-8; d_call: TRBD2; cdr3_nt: TGTGCCAGCAGCTTGTCCGGACTAGCGGGGGGGCCACCCAATGAGCAGTTCTTC; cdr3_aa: CASSLSGLAGGPPNEQFF
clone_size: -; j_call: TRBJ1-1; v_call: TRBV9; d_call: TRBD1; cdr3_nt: TGTGCCAGCAGCGCTACCGGGACAGGGAACACTGAAGCTTTCTTT; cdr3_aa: CASSATGTGNTEAFF
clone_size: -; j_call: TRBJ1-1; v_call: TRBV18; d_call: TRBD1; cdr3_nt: TGTGCCAGCTCACCACAGGGGGCCCTCATGAACACTGAAGCTTTCTTT; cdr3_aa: CASSPQGALMNTEAFF
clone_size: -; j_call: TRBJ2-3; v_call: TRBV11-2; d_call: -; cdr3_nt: TGTGCCAGCAGCTTCGACAGGTATACGCAGTATTTT; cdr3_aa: CASSFDRYTQYF
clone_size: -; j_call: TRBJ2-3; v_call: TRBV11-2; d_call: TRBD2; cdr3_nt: TGTGCCAGCCGAAGACTAGCGGGACCTAGCACAGATACGCAGTATTTT; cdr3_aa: CASRRLAGPSTDTQYF
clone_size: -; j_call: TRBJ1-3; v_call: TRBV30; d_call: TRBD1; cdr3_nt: TGTGCCTGGAGTCCGTGGGACAGTTTCTCTGGAAACACCATATATTTT; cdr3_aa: CAWSPWDSFSGNTIYF
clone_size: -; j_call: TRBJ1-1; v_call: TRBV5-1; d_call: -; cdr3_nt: TGCGCCAGCAGCTTGCACGAGGGCACTGAAGCTTTCTTT; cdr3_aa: CASSLHEGTEAFF
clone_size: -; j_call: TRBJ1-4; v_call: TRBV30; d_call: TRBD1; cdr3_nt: TGTGCCTGGAACCCTCGATTGCAGGGGGCGTCTAATGAAAAACTGTTTTTT; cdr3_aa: CAWNPRLQGASNEKLFF
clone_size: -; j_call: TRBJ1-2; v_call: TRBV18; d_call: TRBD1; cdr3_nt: TGTGCCAGCTCACCACCGGTCGGACAGGGGGCCTACTATGGCTACACCTTC; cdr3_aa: CASSPPVGQGAYYGYTF
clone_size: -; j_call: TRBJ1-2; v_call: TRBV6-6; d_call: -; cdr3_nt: TGTGCCAGCAGTGTCGACAGGCAGAACTATGGCTACACCTTC; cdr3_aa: CASSVDRQNYGYTF
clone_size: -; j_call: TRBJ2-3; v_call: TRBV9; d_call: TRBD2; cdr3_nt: TGTGCCAGCAGCGGTCTAGCGGCAGATACGCAGTATTTT; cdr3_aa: CASSGLAADTQYF
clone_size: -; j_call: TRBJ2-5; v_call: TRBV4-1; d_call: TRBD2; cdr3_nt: TGCGCCAGCAGCCCTAGGACTAGCGGGGGGTTAGAGACCCAGTACTTC; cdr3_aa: CASSPRTSGGLETQYF
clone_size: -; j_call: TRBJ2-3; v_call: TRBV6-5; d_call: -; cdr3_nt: TGTGCCAGCAGTTTTTTCGGGGATACGCAGTATTTT; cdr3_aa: CASSFFGDTQYF
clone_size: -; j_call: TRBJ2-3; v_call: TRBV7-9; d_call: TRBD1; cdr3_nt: TGTGCCAGCAGCTTAGCAACAGGGGCCACAGATACGCAGTATTTT; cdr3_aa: CASSLATGATDTQYF
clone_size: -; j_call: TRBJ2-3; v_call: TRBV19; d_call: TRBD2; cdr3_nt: TGTGCCAGTGCTCGGGGGGGCGGGAGAGATACGCAGTATTTT; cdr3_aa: CASARGGGRDTQYF
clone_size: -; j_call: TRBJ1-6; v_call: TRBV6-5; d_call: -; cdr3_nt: TGTGCCAGCAGTTACTCGACGGGGTATAATTCACCCCTCCACTTT; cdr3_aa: CASSYSTGYNSPLHF
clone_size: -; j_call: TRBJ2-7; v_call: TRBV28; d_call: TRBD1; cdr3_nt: TGTGCCAGCAGTTTAATATCCGGGACAGGGAGGTCTACATCCTACGAGCAGTACTTC; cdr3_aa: CASSLISGTGRSTSYEQYF
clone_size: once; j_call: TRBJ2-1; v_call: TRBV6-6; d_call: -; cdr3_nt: TGTGCCAGCAGTACCGGACAGTACAATGAGCAGTTCTTC; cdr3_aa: CASSTGQYNEQFF
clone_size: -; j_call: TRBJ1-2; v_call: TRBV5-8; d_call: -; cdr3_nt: TGTGCCAGCAGCTTGGGACACCTACCTAACTATGGCTACACCTTC; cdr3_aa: CASSLGHLPNYGYTF
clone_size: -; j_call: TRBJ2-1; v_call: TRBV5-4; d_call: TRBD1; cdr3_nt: TGTGCCAGCAGCCCTGGGCAGGGGGTTGGTGAGCAGTTCTTC; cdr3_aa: CASSPGQGVGEQFF
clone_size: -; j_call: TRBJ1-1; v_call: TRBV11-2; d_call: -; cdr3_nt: TGTGCCAGCAGCTTATTTCTTCAGGGGAACACTGAAGCTTTCTTT; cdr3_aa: CASSLFLQGNTEAFF
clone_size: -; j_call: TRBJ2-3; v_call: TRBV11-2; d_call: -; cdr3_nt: TGTGCCAGCAGCTTTCCTCGGTACACAGATACGCAGTATTTT; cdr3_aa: CASSFPRYTDTQYF
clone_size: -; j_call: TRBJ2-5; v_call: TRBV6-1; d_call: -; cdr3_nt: TGTGCCAGCAGTGACAGATATCAAGAGACCCAGTACTTC; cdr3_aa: CASSDRYQETQYF
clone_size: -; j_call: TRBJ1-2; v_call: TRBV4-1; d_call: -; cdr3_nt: TGCGCCAGCAGCCAAGAGGCCGGGATTGGCTACACCTTC; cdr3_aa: CASSQEAGIGYTF
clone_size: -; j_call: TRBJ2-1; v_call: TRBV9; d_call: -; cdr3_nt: TGTGCCAGCAGCTTTACGACCCGGAGTGGGGAGCAGTTCTTC; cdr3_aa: CASSFTTRSGEQFF
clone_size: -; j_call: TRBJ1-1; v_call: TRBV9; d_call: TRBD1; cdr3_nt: TGTGCCAGCAGCGACAGGGGGCAAGCTTTCTTT; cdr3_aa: CASSDRGQAFF
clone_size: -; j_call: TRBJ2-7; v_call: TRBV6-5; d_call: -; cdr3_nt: TGTGCCAGCAGTTACGCCGGGGTCTGGGCAAACGAGCAGTACTTC; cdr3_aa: CASSYAGVWANEQYF
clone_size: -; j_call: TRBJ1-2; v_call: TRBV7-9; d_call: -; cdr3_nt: TGTGCCAGCAGCTTCGACTTTTATGGCTACACCTTC; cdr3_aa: CASSFDFYGYTF
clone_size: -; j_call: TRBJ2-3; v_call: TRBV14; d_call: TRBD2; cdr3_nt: TGTGCCAGCAGCCAGGATGTAGCGGGGGGCCGACAGCGGACGCAGTATTTT; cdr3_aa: CASSQDVAGGRQRTQYF
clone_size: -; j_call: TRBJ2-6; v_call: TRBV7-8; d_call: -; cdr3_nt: TGTGCCAGCAGCTTCGCCAAAGGGGTATCGTGGGTATCTGGGGCCAACGTCCTGACTTTC; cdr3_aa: CASSFAKGVSWVSGANVLTF
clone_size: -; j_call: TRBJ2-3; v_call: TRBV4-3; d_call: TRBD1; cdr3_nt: TGCGCCAGCAGCCAAAGGGGGACAGGGCCCAAATCGGCGCAGTATTTT; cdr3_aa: CASSQRGTGPKSAQYF
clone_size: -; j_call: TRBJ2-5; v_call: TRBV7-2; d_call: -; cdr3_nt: TGTGCCAGCAGCCCGGGGATGGGAGAGACCCAGTACTTC; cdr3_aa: CASSPGMGETQYF
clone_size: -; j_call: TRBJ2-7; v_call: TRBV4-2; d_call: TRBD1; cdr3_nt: TGTGCCAGCAGCCCTCGGACAGGGGGTGACTACGAGCAGTACTTC; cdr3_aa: CASSPRTGGDYEQYF
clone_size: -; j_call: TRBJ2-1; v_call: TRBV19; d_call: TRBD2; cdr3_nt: TGTGCCAGTAGCATTAGCGGGAGGGATGAGCAGTTCTTC; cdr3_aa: CASSISGRDEQFF
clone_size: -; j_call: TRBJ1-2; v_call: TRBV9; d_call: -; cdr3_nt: TGTGCCAGCAGCGTAGAGTCTCGGGGTAGCTTCGGCTACACCTTC; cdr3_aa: CASSVESRGSFGYTF
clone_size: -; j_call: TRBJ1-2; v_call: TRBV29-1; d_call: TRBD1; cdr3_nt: TGCAGCGTTGTGCCAGGGACAGGGGACCAAAACTATGGCTACACCTTC; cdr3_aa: CSVVPGTGDQNYGYTF
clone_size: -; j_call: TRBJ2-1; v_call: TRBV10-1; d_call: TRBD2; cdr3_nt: TGCGCCAGCAGTGACAAGACTAGCGGATACAATGAGCAGTTCTTC; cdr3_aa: CASSDKTSGYNEQFF
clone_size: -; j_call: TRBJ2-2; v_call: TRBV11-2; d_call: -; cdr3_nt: TGTGCCAGCAGCCCACAGGGTTTCGCCGGGGAGCTGTTTTTT; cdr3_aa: CASSPQGFAGELFF
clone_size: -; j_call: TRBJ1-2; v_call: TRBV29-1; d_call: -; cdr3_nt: TGCAGCGTTGAATGGGCCAGTAGATATGGCTACACCTTC; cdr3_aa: CSVEWASRYGYTF
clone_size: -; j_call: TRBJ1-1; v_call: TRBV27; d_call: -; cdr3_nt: TGTGCCAGCAGTTTCCGTAGGAACACTGAAGCTTTCTTT; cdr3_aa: CASSFRRNTEAFF
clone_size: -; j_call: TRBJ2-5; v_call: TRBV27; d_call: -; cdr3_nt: TGTGCCAGCAAAAGGGGCGAGCAAGAGACCCAGTACTTC; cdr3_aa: CASKRGEQETQYF
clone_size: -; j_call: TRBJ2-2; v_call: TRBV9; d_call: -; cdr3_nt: TGTGCCAGCAGCGTACTCGCGGGGACCGGGGAGCTGTTTTTT; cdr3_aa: CASSVLAGTGELFF
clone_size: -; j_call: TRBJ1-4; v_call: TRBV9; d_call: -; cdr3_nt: TGTGCCAGCAGCGTAGGTACTACTAATGAAAAACTGTTTTTT; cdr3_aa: CASSVGTTNEKLFF
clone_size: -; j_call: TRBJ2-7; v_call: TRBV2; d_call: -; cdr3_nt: TGTGCCAGCAGATTCGGGGGTTCCGAGCAGTACTTC; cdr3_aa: CASRFGGSEQYF
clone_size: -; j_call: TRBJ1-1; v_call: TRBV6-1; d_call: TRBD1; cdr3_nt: TGTGCCAGCAGAAGACAGGGTACGCACACTGAAGCTTTCTTT; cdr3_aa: CASRRQGTHTEAFF
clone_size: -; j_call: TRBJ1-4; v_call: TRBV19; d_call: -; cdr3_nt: TGTGCCAGTAGTATACGTCCTGCAACTAATGAAAAACTGTTTTTT; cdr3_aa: CASSIRPATNEKLFF
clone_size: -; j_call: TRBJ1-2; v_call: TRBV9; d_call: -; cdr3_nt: TGTGCCAGCAGCGTAGCTTCAGGGAACTATGGCTACACCTTC; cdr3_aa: CASSVASGNYGYTF
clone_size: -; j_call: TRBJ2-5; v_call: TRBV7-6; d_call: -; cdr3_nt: TGTGCCAGCAGCCGGAGGGGAGAGACCCAGTACTTC; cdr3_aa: CASSRRGETQYF
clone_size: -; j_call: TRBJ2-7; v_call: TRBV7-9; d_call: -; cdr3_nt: TGTGCCAGCAGCGCCCCTGGAGGCGGGGAATCCTACGAGCAGTACTTC; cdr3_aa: CASSAPGGGESYEQYF
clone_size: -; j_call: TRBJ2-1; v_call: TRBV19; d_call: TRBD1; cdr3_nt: TGTGCCAGTAGAATCCGGGACAGATACAATGAGCAGTTCTTC; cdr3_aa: CASRIRDRYNEQFF
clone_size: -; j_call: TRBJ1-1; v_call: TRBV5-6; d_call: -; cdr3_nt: TGTGCCAGCAGCTTGGTGGACAGAGATCACTCTGAAGCTTTCTTT; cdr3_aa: CASSLVDRDHSEAFF
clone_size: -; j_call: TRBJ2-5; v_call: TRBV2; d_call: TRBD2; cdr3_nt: TGTGCCAGCAGTGTCGGGACTAGCGGCGCCCGAGAGACCCAGTACTTC; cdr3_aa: CASSVGTSGARETQYF
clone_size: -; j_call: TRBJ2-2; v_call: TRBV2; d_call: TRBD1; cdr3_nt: TGTGCCAGCAGTGAAGTCAGGACAGGGGCGACCGGGGAGCTGTTTTTT; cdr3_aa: CASSEVRTGATGELFF
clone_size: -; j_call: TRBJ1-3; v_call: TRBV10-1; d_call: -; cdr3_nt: TGCGCCAGCAGTGATGGGAGCTCTGGAAACACCATATATTTT; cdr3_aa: CASSDGSSGNTIYF
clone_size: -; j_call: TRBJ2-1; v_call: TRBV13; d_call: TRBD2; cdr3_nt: TGTGCCAGCAGCACGACTAGCGACACTGAGCAGTTCTTC; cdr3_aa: CASSTTSDTEQFF
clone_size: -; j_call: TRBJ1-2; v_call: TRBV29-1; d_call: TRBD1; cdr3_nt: TGCAGCGTTCGACAGGGTGGAGGCTACACCTTC; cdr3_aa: CSVRQGGGYTF
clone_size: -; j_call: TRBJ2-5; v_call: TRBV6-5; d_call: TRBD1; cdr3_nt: TGTGCCAGCAGCCTCGGACAGGGCCAAGAGACCCAGTACTTC; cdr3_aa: CASSLGQGQETQYF
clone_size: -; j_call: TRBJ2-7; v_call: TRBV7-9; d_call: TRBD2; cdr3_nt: TGTGCCAGCAGCCTCATTAAGGCGGGGGCGCGGGGGGCCTACGAGCAGTACTTC; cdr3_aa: CASSLIKAGARGAYEQYF
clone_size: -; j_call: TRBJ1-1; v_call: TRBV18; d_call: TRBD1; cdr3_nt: TGTGCCAGCTCACCCCGCGGACAGGGCTCTGAAGCTTTCTTT; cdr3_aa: CASSPRGQGSEAFF